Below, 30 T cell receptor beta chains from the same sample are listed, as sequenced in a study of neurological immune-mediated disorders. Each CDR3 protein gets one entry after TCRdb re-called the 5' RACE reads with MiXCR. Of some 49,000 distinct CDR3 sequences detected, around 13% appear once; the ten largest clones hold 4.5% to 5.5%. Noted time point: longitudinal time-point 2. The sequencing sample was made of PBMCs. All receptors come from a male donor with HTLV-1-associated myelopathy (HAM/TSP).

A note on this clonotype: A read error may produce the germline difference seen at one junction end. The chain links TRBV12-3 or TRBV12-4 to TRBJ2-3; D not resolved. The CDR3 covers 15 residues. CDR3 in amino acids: CSSSHDFRSADTQYF. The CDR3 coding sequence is TGTTCCAGCAGCCACGACTTCCGATCCGCAGATACGCAGTATTTT.

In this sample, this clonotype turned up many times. The CDR3 sequence is CASSPRSGNSYNSPLHF. CDR3 nucleotides: TGTGCCAGCAGCCCCCGGTCGGGGAACTCCTATAATTCACCCCTCCACTTT. This chain connects TRBV7-8 to TRBJ1-6; D is ambiguous. V was pared by 5 bases and J by 0 bases, with 14 bases between. Per germline, CDR1 SGHVS and CDR2 FQNEAQ. CDR3 size: 17 residues.

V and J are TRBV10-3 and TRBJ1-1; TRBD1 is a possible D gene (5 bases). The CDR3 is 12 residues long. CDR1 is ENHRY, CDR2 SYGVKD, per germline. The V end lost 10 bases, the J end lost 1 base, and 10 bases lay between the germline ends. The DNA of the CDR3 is TGTGCCAGGGGGGGACCGAACACTGAAGCTTTCTTT. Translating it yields CARGGPNTEAFF.

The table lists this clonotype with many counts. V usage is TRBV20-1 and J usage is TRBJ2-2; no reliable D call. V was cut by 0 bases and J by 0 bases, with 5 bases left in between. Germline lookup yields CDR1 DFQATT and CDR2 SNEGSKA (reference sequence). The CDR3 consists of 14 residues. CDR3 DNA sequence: TGCAGTGCTAGAGATCCTCCGAACACCGGGGAGCTGTTTTTT. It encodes CSARDPPNTGELFF.

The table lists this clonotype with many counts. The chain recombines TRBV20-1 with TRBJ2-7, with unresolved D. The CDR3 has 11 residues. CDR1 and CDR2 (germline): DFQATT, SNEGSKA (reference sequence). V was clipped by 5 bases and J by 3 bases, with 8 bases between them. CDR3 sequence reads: CSAQSNYEQYF. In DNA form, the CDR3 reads TGCAGTGCTCAGAGCAACTACGAGCAGTACTTC.

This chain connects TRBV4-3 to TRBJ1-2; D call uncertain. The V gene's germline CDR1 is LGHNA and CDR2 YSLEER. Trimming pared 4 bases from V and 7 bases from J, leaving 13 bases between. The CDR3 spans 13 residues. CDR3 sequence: CASSPEGSRGYTF. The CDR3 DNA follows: TGCGCCAGCAGCCCGGAGGGCTCACGTGGCTACACCTTC.

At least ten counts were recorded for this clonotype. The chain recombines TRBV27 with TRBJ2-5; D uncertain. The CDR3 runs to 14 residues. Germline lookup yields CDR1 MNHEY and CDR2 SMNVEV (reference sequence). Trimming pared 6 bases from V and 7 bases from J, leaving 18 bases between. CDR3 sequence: CASSRPGPEGTQYF. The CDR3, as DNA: TGTGCCAGCAGCAGACCGGGCCCAGAAGGGACCCAGTACTTC.

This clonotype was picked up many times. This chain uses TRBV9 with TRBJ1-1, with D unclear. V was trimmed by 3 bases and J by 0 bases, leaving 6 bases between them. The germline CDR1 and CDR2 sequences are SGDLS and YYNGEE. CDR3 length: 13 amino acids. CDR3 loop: CASSGRLNTEAFF. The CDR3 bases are TGTGCCAGCAGCGGAAGATTGAACACTGAAGCTTTCTTT.

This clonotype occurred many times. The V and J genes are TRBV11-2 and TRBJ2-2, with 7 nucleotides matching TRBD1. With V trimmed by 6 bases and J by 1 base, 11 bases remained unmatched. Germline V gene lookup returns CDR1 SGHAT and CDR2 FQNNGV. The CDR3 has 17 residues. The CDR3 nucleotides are TGTGCCAGCAGAATTCTCAAGGGGGCTCGGAACACCGGGGAGCTGTTTTTT. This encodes CASRILKGARNTGELFF.

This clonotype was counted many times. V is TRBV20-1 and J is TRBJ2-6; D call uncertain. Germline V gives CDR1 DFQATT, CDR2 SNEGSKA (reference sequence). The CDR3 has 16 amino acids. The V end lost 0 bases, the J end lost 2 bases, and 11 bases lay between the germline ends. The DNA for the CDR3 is TGCAGTGCTAGAGACCCACTAAGGACTGGGGCCAACGTCCTGACTTTC. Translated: CSARDPLRTGANVLTF.

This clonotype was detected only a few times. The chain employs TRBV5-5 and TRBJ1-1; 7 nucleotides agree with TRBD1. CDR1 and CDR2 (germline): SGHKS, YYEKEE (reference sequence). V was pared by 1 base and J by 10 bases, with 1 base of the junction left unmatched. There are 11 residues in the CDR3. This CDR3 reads CASSLQGGAFF. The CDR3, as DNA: TGTGCCAGCAGCTTGCAGGGGGGAGCTTTCTTT.

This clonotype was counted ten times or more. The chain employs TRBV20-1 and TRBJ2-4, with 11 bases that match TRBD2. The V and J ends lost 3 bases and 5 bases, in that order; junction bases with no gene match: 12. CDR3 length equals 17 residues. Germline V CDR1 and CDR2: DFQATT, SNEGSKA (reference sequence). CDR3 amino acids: CSARDPLAGGQQNIQYF. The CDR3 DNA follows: TGCAGTGCTAGGGACCCCTTAGCGGGGGGGCAGCAAAACATTCAGTACTTC.

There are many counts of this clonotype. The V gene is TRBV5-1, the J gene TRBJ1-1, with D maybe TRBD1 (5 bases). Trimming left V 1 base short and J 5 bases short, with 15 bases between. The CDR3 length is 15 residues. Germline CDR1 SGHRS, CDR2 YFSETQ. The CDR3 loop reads CASSLFGQGSTEAFF. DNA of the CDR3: TGCGCCAGCAGCTTGTTTGGCCAGGGAAGTACTGAAGCTTTCTTT.

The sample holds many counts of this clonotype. CDR3 coding DNA: TGTGCCAGCAGCGTCGGCTACACAGATACGCAGTATTTT. Translating gives CASSVGYTDTQYF. The chain recombines TRBV9 with TRBJ2-3; D remains unclear. The V gene's germline CDR1 is SGDLS and CDR2 YYNGEE. This CDR3 is 13 amino acids long. V gave up 2 bases and J gave up 2 bases, with 6 bases separating them.

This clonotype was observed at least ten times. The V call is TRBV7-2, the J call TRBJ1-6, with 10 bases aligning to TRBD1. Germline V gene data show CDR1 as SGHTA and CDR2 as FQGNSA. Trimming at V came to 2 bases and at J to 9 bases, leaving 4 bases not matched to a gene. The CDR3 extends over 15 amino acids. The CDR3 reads CASSLRTGGSSPLHF. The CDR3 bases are TGTGCCAGCAGCTTAAGGACAGGGGGGTCTTCACCCCTCCACTTT.

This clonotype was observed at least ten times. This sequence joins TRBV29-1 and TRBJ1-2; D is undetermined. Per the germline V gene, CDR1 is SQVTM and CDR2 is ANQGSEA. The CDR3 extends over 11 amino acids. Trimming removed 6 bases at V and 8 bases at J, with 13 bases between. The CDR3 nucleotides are TGCAGCGTCGGTATGGACGGCGGCTACACCTTC. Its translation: CSVGMDGGYTF. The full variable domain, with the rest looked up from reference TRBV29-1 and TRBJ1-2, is SAVISQKPSRDICQRGTSLTIQCQVDSQVTMMFWYRQQPGQSLTLIATANQGSEATYESGFVIDKFPISRPNLTFSTLTVSNMSPEDSSIYLCSVGMDGGYTFGSGTRLTVV.

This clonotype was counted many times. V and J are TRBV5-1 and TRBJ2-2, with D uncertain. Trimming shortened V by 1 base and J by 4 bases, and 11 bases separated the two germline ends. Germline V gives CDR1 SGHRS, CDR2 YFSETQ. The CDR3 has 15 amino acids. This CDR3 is CASSLIGDGTGELFF. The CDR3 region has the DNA TGCGCCAGCAGCTTGATTGGGGATGGCACCGGGGAGCTGTTTTTT.

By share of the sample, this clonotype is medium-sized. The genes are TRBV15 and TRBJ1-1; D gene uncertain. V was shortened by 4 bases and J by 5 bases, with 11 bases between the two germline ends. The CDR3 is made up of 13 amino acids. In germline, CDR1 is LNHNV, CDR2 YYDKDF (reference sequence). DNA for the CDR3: TGTGCCACCAGCATCGCCGAGAGGACTGAAGCTTTCTTT. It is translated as CATSIAERTEAFF.

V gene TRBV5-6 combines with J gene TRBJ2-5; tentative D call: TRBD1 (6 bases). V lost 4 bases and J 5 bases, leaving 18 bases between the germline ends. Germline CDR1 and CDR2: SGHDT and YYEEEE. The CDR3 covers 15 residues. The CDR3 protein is CASSVLQGSRETQYF. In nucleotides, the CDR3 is TGTGCCAGCAGCGTACTTCAGGGGTCTCGGGAGACCCAGTACTTC.

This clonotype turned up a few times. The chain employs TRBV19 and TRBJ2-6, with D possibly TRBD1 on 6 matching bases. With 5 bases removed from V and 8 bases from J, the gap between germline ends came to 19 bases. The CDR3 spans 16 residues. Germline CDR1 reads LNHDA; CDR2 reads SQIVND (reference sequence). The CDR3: CASSALPGQGPNVLTF. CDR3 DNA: TGTGCCAGTAGTGCCCTGCCGGGGCAGGGGCCCAACGTCCTGACTTTC.

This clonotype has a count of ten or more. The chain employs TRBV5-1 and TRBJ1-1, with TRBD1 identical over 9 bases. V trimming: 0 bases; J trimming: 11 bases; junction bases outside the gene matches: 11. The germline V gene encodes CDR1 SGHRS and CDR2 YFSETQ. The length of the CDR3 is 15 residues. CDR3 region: CASSLGQGDNGEAFF. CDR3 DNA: TGCGCCAGCAGCTTGGGACAGGGGGACAACGGGGAGGCTTTCTTT.

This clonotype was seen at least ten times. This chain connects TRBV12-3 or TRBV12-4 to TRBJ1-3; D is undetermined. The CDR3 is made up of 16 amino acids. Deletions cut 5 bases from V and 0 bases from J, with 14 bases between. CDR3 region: CASSARRIPSGNTIYF. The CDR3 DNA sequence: TGTGCCAGCAGTGCGCGACGGATCCCCTCTGGAAACACCATATATTTT.

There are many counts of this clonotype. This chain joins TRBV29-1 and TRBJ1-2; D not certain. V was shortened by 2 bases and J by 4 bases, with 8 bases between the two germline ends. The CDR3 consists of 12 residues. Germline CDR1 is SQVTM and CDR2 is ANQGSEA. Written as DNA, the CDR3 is TGCAGCGTTGAAAGGTGGGCCTATGGCTACACCTTC. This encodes CSVERWAYGYTF.

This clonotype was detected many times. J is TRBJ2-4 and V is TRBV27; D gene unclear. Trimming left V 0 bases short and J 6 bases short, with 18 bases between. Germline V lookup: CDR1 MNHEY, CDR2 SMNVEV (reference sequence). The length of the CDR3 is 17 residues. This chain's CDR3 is CASSLSGRIPLRNIQYF. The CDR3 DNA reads TGTGCCAGCAGTTTATCGGGCCGGATCCCCCTAAGAAACATTCAGTACTTC.

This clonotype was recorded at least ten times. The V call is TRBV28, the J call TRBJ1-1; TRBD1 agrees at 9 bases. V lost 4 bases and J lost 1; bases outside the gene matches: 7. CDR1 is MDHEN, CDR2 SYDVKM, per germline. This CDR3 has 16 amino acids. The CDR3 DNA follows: TGTGCCAGCAGTTCTTCTCCGGGACAGGGGAACACTGAAGCTTTCTTT. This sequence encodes CASSSSPGQGNTEAFF.

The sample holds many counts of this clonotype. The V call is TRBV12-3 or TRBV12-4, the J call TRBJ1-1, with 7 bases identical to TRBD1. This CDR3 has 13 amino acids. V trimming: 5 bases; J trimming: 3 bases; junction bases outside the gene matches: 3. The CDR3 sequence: CASSLQGYTEAFF. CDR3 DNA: TGTGCCAGCAGTCTACAGGGGTACACTGAAGCTTTCTTT.

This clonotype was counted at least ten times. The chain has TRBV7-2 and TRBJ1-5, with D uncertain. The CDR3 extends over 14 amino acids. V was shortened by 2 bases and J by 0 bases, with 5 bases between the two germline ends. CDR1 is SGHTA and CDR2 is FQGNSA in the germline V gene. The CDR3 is CASSLWDSNQPQHF. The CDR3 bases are TGTGCCAGCAGCTTATGGGATAGCAATCAGCCCCAGCATTTT.

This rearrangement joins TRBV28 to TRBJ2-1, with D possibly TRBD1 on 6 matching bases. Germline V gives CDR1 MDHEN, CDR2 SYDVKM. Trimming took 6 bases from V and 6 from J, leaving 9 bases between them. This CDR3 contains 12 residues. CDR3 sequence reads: CASSYRVNEQFF. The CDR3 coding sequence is TGTGCCAGCAGCTACAGGGTCAATGAGCAGTTCTTC. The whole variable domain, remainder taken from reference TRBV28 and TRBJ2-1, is DVKVTQSSRYLVKRTGEKVFLECVQDMDHENMFWYRQDPGLGLRLIYFSYDVKMKEKGDIPEGYSVSREKKERFSLILESASTNQTSMYLCASSYRVNEQFFGPGTRLTVL.

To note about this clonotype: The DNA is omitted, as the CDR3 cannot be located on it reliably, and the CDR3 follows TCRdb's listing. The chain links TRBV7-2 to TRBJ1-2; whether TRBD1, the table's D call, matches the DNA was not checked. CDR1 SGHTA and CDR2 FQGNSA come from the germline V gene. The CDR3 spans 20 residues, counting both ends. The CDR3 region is CASSFYICSARDSFSRGYTF.

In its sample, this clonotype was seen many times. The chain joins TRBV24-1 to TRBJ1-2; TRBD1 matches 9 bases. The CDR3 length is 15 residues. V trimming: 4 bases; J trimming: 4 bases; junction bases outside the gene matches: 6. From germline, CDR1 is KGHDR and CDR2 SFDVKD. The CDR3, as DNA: TGTGCCACCAGTGACGAGGACAGGGGTGCCTATGGCTACACCTTC. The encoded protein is CATSDEDRGAYGYTF.